The clone carrying this T cell receptor beta chain appeared once. The antigen is not known. Using immunoSEQ multiplex PCR, the repertoire was profiled, and TCRdb retains in-frame clones only, with some absent. Here the sample spans some 140,000 clones, about 85% being singletons. This sample was included in a study of T cell responses to AZD1222 COVID-19 vaccine. Study-wide results and limits: Repertoire samples came only from after the peak T cell response. Within unmutated variant regions lay the reported targets of nearly half of spike-specific TCRs. Seropositivity was recorded at baseline in only a handful of AZD1222 recipients. Donors were largely white British and mainly female; clonal diversity was possibly underestimated.

The sequenced sample was peripheral blood, obtained on day 0 of AZD1222 vaccination. The TCR originated in an adult in good health.

The CDR3 is CASSNYRDSAYGYTF. CDR3 bases: TGTGCCAGCAGTAACTACCGGGACAGCGCCTATGGCTACACCTTC. This chain connects TRBV6-5 to TRBJ1-2, with 7 bases lining up with TRBD1. The germline CDR1 and CDR2 sequences are MNHEY and SVGAGI. This CDR3 comprises 15 residues. V trimming: 5 bases; J trimming: 4 bases; junction bases outside the gene matches: 10.